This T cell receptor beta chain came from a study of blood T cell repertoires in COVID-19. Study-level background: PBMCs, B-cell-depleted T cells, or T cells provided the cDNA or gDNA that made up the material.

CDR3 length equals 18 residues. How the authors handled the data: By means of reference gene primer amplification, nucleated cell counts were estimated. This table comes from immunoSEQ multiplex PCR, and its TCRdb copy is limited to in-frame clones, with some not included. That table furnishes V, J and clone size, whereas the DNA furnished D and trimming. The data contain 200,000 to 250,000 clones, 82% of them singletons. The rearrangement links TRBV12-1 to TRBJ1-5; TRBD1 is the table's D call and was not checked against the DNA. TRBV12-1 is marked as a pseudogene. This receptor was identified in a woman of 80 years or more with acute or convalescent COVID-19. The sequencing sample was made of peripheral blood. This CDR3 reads CASSFATRNHLSNQPQHF. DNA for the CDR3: TGTGCCAGCAGCTTTGCGACCAGGAATCACCTTAGCAATCAGCCCCAGCATTTT.